The TCR beta chain under discussion was sequenced for a study of Ad26.COV2.S vaccination and SARS-CoV-2 variants. Described treatment: about 20 received Ad26.COV2.S at low or high dose, single or two shots; about five received placebo; per-sample allocation not given. The study sampled participants on day 63 after the first vaccine or placebo injection. The V and J ends lost 4 bases and 0 bases, in that order; junction bases with no gene match: 12. The CDR3 extends over 19 amino acids. In germline, CDR1 is LNHDA, CDR2 SQIVND (reference sequence). Assay: immunoSEQ multiplex PCR; the TCRdb copy retains only in-frame clones and omits some. The data show about 460,000 clones, roughly 87% seen once.

The J gene is TRBJ1-5, the V gene TRBV19, with TRBD1 matching 10 bases. Sequencing used peripheral blood, obtained in a trial of Ad26.COV2.S vaccine versus placebo. The TCR sequence derives from a person between 18 and 65 years old who received the Ad26.COV2.S COVID-19 vaccine or a placebo. The CDR3 DNA reads TGTGCCAGTAGTACCGGACAGGGGGTTTGGGAATATAGCAATCAGCCCCAGCATTTT. Translated, it gives CASSTGQGVWEYSNQPQHF.